This TCR beta chain was sequenced for a study of Ad26.COV2.S vaccination and SARS-CoV-2 variants. Background on the study: The donor belonged to the COV1001 Ad26.COV2.S trial arm.

Study results and caveats: TCR breadth and depth estimates may have understated total T cell responses. People who got the vaccine or the placebo had similar non-spike TCR breadth.

The CDR3 runs 15 residues. CDR1 LGHNA and CDR2 YSLEER come from the germline V gene. Between the trimmed V and J ends, which lost 5 bases and 0 bases, there was a span of 11 bases. As to treatment: some 20 received Ad26.COV2.S at low or high dose, single or two shots; 5 received placebo; per-sample allocation not given. Sampling happened 63 days after the first vaccine or placebo injection. In the case of this clone: The target antigen is unknown.

Clones were sequenced by immunoSEQ multiplex PCR, and TCRdb holds only the in-frame ones, with some missing. The sample holds 350,000 to 500,000 clones; 90% are singletons and the top ten take more than 10%. Sequencing was performed on peripheral blood, taken in a trial of Ad26.COV2.S vaccine versus placebo. The chain employs TRBV4-3 and TRBJ2-1; a possible D gene is TRBD2 (6 bases). This TCR was sampled from a person between 18 and 59 years old who received the Ad26.COV2.S COVID-19 vaccine or a placebo. The CDR3, as DNA: TGCGCCAGCAGCTATCGACTAGGCTCCTACAATGAGCAGTTCTTC. It is translated as CASSYRLGSYNEQFF.